The 16 T cell receptor beta chains presented below share a single source sample, sequenced in a study of Graves' ophthalmopathy and Graves' hyperthyroidism. Using RNA transcripts, the TCR beta CDR3 regions were amplified. Scientists carried out first-round RT-PCR using HTBI primers and then a second-round multiplex PCR. TCRdb called the multiplex PCR reads again in MiXCR, with one record for every CDR3 protein. The table records around 1.1 million distinct CDR3 sequences, less than 45% of them present only once. The sample consisted of peripheral blood or thyroid tissue (not recorded which). These receptors were obtained from an adult man with Graves' hyperthyroidism.

This clonotype was picked up many times. The chain employs TRBV15 and TRBJ2-7; TRBD2 is a possible D gene (5 bases). This CDR3 spans 13 amino acids. V lost 7 bases to trimming and J lost 5 bases, with 15 bases between them. Germline V gene data show CDR1 as LNHNV and CDR2 as YYDKDF (reference sequence). This CDR3 is CATKTGSENEQYF. CDR3 in DNA: TGTGCCACCAAAACGGGGTCTGAGAACGAGCAGTACTTC. The whole variable domain, remainder taken from reference TRBV15 and TRBJ2-7, is DAMVIQNPRYQVTQFGKPVTLSCSQTLNHNVMYWYQQKSSQAPKLLFHYYDKDFNNEADTPDNFQSRRPNTSFCFLDIRSPGLGDTAMYLCATKTGSENEQYFGPGTRLTVT.

Many counts were recorded for this clonotype. The gene calls are TRBV24-1 and TRBJ1-2, with D perhaps TRBD1 (6 bases). The CDR3 extends over 15 amino acids. V was cut by 4 bases and J by 7 bases, with 18 bases left in between. Germline loops: CDR1 KGHDR, CDR2 SFDVKD. CDR3 sequence reads: CATSDPGQNGGGYTF. CDR3 DNA: TGTGCCACCAGTGACCCCGGACAGAACGGGGGTGGCTACACCTTC.

This chain uses TRBV29-1 with TRBJ1-2; TRBD1 is a possible D gene (5 bases). CDR3 length: 10 residues. Germline V gives CDR1 SQVTM, CDR2 ANQGSEA. V lost 7 bases and J lost 4, with 7 bases in between. The CDR3 nucleotides are TGCAGCGCCGGGACCTATGGCTACACCTTC. It is translated as CSAGTYGYTF. Full variable domain (outside the CDR3, taken from reference TRBV29-1 and TRBJ1-2): SAVISQKPSRDICQRGTSLTIQCQVDSQVTMMFWYRQQPGQSLTLIATANQGSEATYESGFVIDKFPISRPNLTFSTLTVSNMSPEDSSIYLCSAGTYGYTFGSGTRLTVV.

This chain joins TRBV29-1 and TRBJ2-5, with a weak D call TRBD1 (5 bases). Germline V gene data show CDR1 as SQVTM and CDR2 as ANQGSEA. This CDR3 has 11 amino acids. The V and J ends lost 7 bases and 3 bases respectively, with 9 bases between them. For the CDR3, the DNA is TGCAGCGGGGGCTATAAAGAGACCCAGTACTTC. Translated, it gives CSGGYKETQYF.

This clonotype was recorded a few times. The chain employs TRBV7-9 and TRBJ2-6; 7 nucleotides line up with TRBD1. Germline CDR1 and CDR2: SEHNR and FQNEAQ (reference sequence). This CDR3 has 15 amino acids. V lost 5 bases to trimming and J lost 6 bases; unmatched junction nucleotides: 7. The CDR3 DNA sequence: TGTGCCAGCAGCCCGACGACAGGGCTGGCCAACGTCCTGACTTTC. Amino acids: CASSPTTGLANVLTF.

This clonotype was seen repeatedly, ten times or more. The chain recombines TRBV19 with TRBJ2-7; D tentatively fits TRBD1 or TRBD2 (6 bases each). CDR3 length: 10 amino acids. The germline V gene encodes CDR1 LNHDA and CDR2 SQIVND (reference sequence). Here the CDR3 reads CVVGGNEQYF. The CDR3 bases are TGTGTCGTGGGGGGCAACGAGCAGTACTTC. The full variable domain, with the rest looked up from reference TRBV19 and TRBJ2-7, is DGGITQSPKYLFRKEGQNVTLSCEQNLNHDAMYWYRQDPGQGLRLIYYSQIVNDFQKGDIAEGYSVSREKKESFPLTVTSAQKNPTAFYLCVVGGNEQYFGPGTRLTVT.

J is TRBJ2-5 and V is TRBV29-1, with D possibly matching TRBD2 (5 bases). The CDR3 is 13 residues long. V was cut by 3 bases and J by 1 base, with 9 bases left in between. CDR1 and CDR2 (germline): SQVTM, ANQGSEA. The CDR3 is CSVDSLAQETQYF. The CDR3 DNA reads TGCAGCGTTGACTCCCTAGCCCAAGAGACCCAGTACTTC.

This clonotype has just a few counts. This chain joins TRBV20-1 and TRBJ2-7; the D gene is possibly TRBD1 (6 bases). Germline-derived CDR1 and CDR2 are DFQATT and SNEGSKA (reference sequence). The CDR3 spans 8 residues. Trimming cost V 3 bases and J 13 bases, with 7 bases left between them. The CDR3 nucleotides are TGCAGTGCTAGCAGGGGATACTTC. Protein sequence: CSASRGYF.

The rearrangement uses TRBV24-1 and TRBJ2-1; 9 nucleotides line up with TRBD1. Trimming took 9 bases from V and 4 from J; bases not matched to a gene: 6. There are 14 residues in the CDR3. Germline V gene sequence: CDR1 KGHDR, CDR2 SFDVKD. CDR3 nucleotides: TGTGCCACCGGTACGGGGACAGGGTACAATGAGCAGTTCTTC. Protein sequence: CATGTGTGYNEQFF.

The table lists this clonotype with a few counts. The chain has TRBV4-3 and TRBJ2-5; a possible D gene is TRBD1 (6 bases). The germline V gene has CDR1 LGHNA and CDR2 YSLEER. V was shortened by 0 bases and J by 4 bases, with 12 bases between the two germline ends. The CDR3 spans 15 residues. The CDR3: CASSQDTGWGETQYF. The CDR3 DNA sequence: TGCGCCAGCAGCCAAGATACAGGGTGGGGAGAGACCCAGTACTTC.

The chain combines TRBV7-9 with TRBJ1-2; D unclear. The CDR3 totals 12 residues. The V end lost 0 bases, the J end lost 8 bases, and 7 bases lay between the germline ends. Germline CDR1 is SEHNR and CDR2 is FQNEAQ (reference sequence). CDR3 DNA sequence: TGTGCCAGCAGCTTAGCCCCAAGCGGCTACACCTTC. Protein product: CASSLAPSGYTF.

This clonotype was recorded at least ten times. The chain is built from TRBV20-1 and TRBJ2-5, with TRBD2 matching 12 bases. Germline assignment: CDR1 DFQATT and CDR2 SNEGSKA (reference sequence). This CDR3 region has 16 residues. The CDR3 region has the DNA TGCAGCGTTCCCACGGGGGTGACTAGCGGGAGTGTGACCCAGTACTTC. Amino acids: CSVPTGVTSGSVTQYF.

V gene TRBV2 combines with J gene TRBJ1-2; D is ambiguous. Trimming shortened V by 1 base and J by 4 bases, and 13 bases separated the two germline ends. The germline CDR1 and CDR2 sequences are SNHLY and FYNNEI. The CDR3 contains 15 residues. CDR3 coding DNA: TGTGCCAGCAGTGAAGAGACGGGCGCGAGCTATGGCTACACCTTC. It specifies CASSEETGASYGYTF.

This clonotype was seen ten or more times. The chain couples TRBV29-1 to TRBJ1-2, with D hard to call. V lost 7 bases to trimming and J lost 2 bases, with 14 bases between them. The CDR3 totals 13 residues. Germline CDR1 reads SQVTM; CDR2 reads ANQGSEA. This CDR3 reads CSAMQGMNYGYTF. The CDR3 DNA reads TGCAGCGCGATGCAAGGGATGAACTATGGCTACACCTTC.

There are a few counts of this clonotype. The V and J genes are TRBV12-3 or TRBV12-4 and TRBJ2-5; weak D call: TRBD1 (6 bases). Trimming removed 1 base at V and 5 bases at J, with 17 bases between. CDR3 length equals 16 residues. The CDR3 DNA is TGTGCCAGCAGTTTAGTATCCGGTCCTCAGGGGGAGACCCAGTACTTC. This codes for CASSLVSGPQGETQYF.

This clonotype appeared many times. This chain links TRBV12-3 or TRBV12-4 with TRBJ1-2, with D possibly being TRBD1 (6 bases). The CDR3 is 14 amino acids. V lost 5 bases, J lost 4 bases, and 14 bases lay in between. Here the CDR3 reads CASSPKAGVYGYTF. CDR3 nucleotide sequence: TGTGCCAGCAGTCCAAAGGCAGGGGTCTATGGCTACACCTTC.